This T cell receptor (beta chain) comes out of a study of response to subunit inactivated influenza vaccine. The study's findings and limits: Authors suggested each seasonal influenza vaccination recruits few new T cells.

This clonotype has a count of ten or more. Its specificity is not known. Trimming cost V 5 bases and J 2 bases, with 12 bases left between them. The CDR3 extends over 14 amino acids. Each CDR3 protein is one row after TCRdb ran MiXCR on the RT-PCR reads. The table has roughly 540,000 distinct CDR3 sequences, roughly 23% seen once. The data also belong to a second study, concerning T cells expressing NK-cell markers. This second study notes: Beta-chain TCR cDNA was generated via 5'RACE template switching with UMIs. The authors sequenced eight donors, of whom seven were HCMV-seropositive and one was seronegative. The authors restricted sorting to alpha-beta TCR T cells with an anti-gamma-delta TCR antibody in several experiments. About 1.0-8% of CD8+ T cells in more than five donors belonged to dominant NKG2C+ clonotypes.

Sequencing was performed on CD4+ T cells sorted from PBMCs, taken approximately 13 days after vaccination. This chain links TRBV12-3 or TRBV12-4 with TRBJ1-1; D is uncertain. The receptor comes from a man aged 50-59 years who received an inactivated influenza vaccine. CDR3 sequence (DNA): TGTGCCAGCAGTCCAGGTTCGCTTAACACTGAAGCTTTCTTT. This sequence encodes CASSPGSLNTEAFF.